Listed below are T cell receptor beta chains from one sample, sequenced in a study of CD8+CD57+ T cells in acquired aplastic anemia. TCRdb reprocessed the reads with MiXCR, giving one entry per CDR3 protein. This sample has approximately 270,000 distinct CDR3 sequences, with approximately 55% found just once. The source material was sorted CD4+, CD8+, or CD8+CD57+ T cells (not recorded which) from PBMCs. The receptors here all came from a human donor with severe aplastic anemia or a healthy control (not recorded which). Each CDR3 is given with its conserved first and last residue. A D gene is named only where the DNA matches it firmly. Clone size is not always given. Where it is, it says once, few, many or a class for expanded clones.

. TRBJ2-1 few TRBV11-2 14 CASSQQGGGTEQFF TGTGCCAGCAGCCAGCAGGGAGGGGGCACTGAGCAGTTCTTC
TRBD2 TRBJ2-7 few TRBV2 15 CASSEGLAGAFGQYF TGTGCCAGCAGTGAAGGACTAGCGGGAGCCTTTGGGCAGTACTTC
. TRBJ1-1 few TRBV10-3 13 CAIGPGKNTEAFF TGTGCCATCGGGCCAGGTAAGAACACTGAAGCTTTCTTT
. TRBJ2-5 once TRBV24-1 14 CATSESPGLETQYF TGTGCCACCAGTGAATCGCCGGGCCTAGAGACCCAGTACTTC
. TRBJ2-2 . TRBV7-7 15 CASSLITPHTGELFF TGTGCTAGCAGCTTAATAACTCCCCACACCGGGGAGCTGTTTTTT
. TRBJ2-7 . TRBV7-9 14 CASSLSPGDYEQYF TGTGCCAGCAGCTTGTCACCAGGGGACTACGAGCAGTACTTC
TRBD1 TRBJ2-2 . TRBV29-1 13 CSVSTGVTGELFF TGCAGCGTCTCTACAGGGGTGACCGGGGAGCTGTTTTTT
. TRBJ1-2 . TRBV25-1 12 CASSWGKGGYTF TGTGCCAGCAGTTGGGGAAAGGGTGGCTACACCTTC
. TRBJ2-2 many TRBV5-8 16 CASSQNFGRYTGELFF TGTGCCAGCAGCCAGAACTTTGGCAGGTACACCGGGGAGCTGTTTTTT
. TRBJ2-1 . TRBV10-2 13 CASSESGNDEQFF TGCGCCAGCAGTGAATCAGGGAACGATGAGCAGTTCTTC
. TRBJ2-5 few TRBV24-1 15 CATSGHSGFQETQYF TGTGCCACCAGTGGCCATTCAGGGTTCCAAGAGACCCAGTACTTC
. TRBJ1-5 many TRBV12-5 17 CASGLVQGAVLNQPQHF TGTGCTAGTGGTTTGGTACAGGGCGCGGTTCTTAATCAGCCCCAGCATTTT
TRBD2 TRBJ2-1 . TRBV20-1 16 CSARPPLAGGGNEQFF TGCAGTGCTAGGCCCCCTCTAGCGGGGGGTGGAAATGAGCAGTTCTTC
. TRBJ2-7 many TRBV7-3 15 CASSPEPTPSYEQYF TGTGCCAGCAGCCCGGAACCCACCCCTTCCTACGAGCAGTACTTC
. TRBJ1-1 . TRBV15 16 CATSRGYGREEGEAFF TGTGCCACCAGCAGAGGATACGGCAGGGAAGAGGGTGAAGCTTTCTTT
TRBD1 TRBJ2-5 . TRBV7-8 15 CASSPARGGAETQYF TGTGCCAGCAGCCCCGCCCGAGGGGGCGCCGAGACCCAGTACTTC
. TRBJ2-7 few TRBV5-1 15 CASSSGGRSSYEQYF TGCGCCAGCAGCTCCGGGGGCAGAAGCTCCTACGAGCAGTACTTC
TRBD2 TRBJ2-1 . TRBV7-3 14 CASSTSGGAGEQFF TGTGCCAGCAGTACTAGCGGGGGGGCGGGTGAGCAGTTCTTC
TRBD1 TRBJ1-2 few TRBV29-1 14 CSVDRGRGNYGYTF TGCAGCGTTGACAGGGGGCGCGGTAACTATGGCTACACCTTC
. TRBJ1-3 many TRBV2 14 CASSGMTGGNTIYF TGTGCCAGCAGTGGAATGACAGGAGGGAACACCATATATTTT
TRBD1 TRBJ1-6 many TRBV18 15 CASSPGQGNESPLHF TGTGCCAGCTCACCGGGACAGGGGAACGAATCACCCCTCCACTTT
. TRBJ2-1 many TRBV11-3 12 CASSLVNNEQFF TGTGCCAGCAGCTTGGTAAACAATGAGCAGTTCTTC
. TRBJ1-5 few TRBV18 14 CASSPLDSNQPQHF TGTGCCAGCTCACCCCTAGATAGCAATCAGCCCCAGCATTTT
. TRBJ2-3 few TRBV7-6 14 CASSLVPAADTQYF TGTGCCAGCAGCTTAGTGCCTGCCGCAGATACGCAGTATTTT
. TRBJ2-5 . TRBV2 13 CASTQRPSETQYF TGTGCCAGCACTCAACGGCCGTCAGAGACCCAGTACTTC
. TRBJ2-7 . TRBV12-3/TRBV12-4 16 CASGWNPGGGPYEQYF TGTGCTAGTGGTTGGAACCCAGGAGGGGGGCCCTACGAGCAGTACTTC
. TRBJ2-5 . TRBV29-1 17 CSVADPSAPTLGETQYF TGCAGCGTAGCCGATCCTAGCGCCCCTACTCTGGGGGAGACCCAGTACTTC
. TRBJ1-2 . TRBV7-6 13 CASSFGRDDGYTF TGTGCCAGCAGCTTCGGCCGAGACGATGGCTACACCTTC
. TRBJ2-7 many TRBV18 13 CASSPMQVDEQYF TGTGCCAGCTCACCCATGCAGGTGGACGAGCAGTACTTC
. TRBJ1-1 . TRBV29-1 12 CSLSSAGTEAFF TGCAGTTTAAGTTCAGCCGGCACTGAAGCTTTCTTT
. TRBJ1-1 . TRBV25-1 15 CASSEFAVTNTEAFF TGTGCCAGCAGTGAATTCGCAGTAACGAACACTGAAGCCTTCTTT
. TRBJ1-1 . TRBV10-3 14 CAISEFQETRPAFF TGTGCCATCAGTGAGTTTCAGGAGACGAGGCCGGCTTTCTTT
TRBD2 TRBJ2-7 . TRBV20-1 15 CSARDSSGFTYEQYF TGCAGTGCTAGAGATAGTAGCGGGTTCACCTACGAGCAGTACTTC
TRBD1 TRBJ1-1 many TRBV5-1 17 CASRDGDRGGMNTEAFF TGCGCCAGCAGGGACGGGGACAGGGGAGGTATGAACACTGAAGCTTTCTTT
. TRBJ2-5 . TRBV7-2 13 CASRPQAKETQYF TGTGCCAGCAGACCGCAGGCCAAAGAGACCCAGTACTTC
. TRBJ2-2 . TRBV2 17 CASSLGGAAGVGGELFF TGTGCCAGCAGCCTTGGGGGGGCGGCAGGGGTCGGCGGGGAGCTGTTTTTT
TRBD1 TRBJ2-1 few TRBV7-9 12 CASSPPGQGMFF TGTGCCAGCAGCCCACCGGGACAGGGTATGTTCTTC
. TRBJ2-3 many TRBV5-1 16 CASSLWGAISTDTQYF TGCGCCAGCAGCTTGTGGGGGGCGATAAGCACAGATACGCAGTATTTT
TRBD1 TRBJ2-5 once TRBV20-1 15 CSAIVPTGGEETQYF TGCAGTGCTATCGTCCCGACAGGGGGCGAAGAGACCCAGTACTTC
. TRBJ2-1 many TRBV5-1 15 CASSFTDRTNNEQFF TGCGCCAGCAGCTTCACAGATAGAACCAACAATGAGCAGTTCTTC
TRBD1 TRBJ1-6 . TRBV30 14 CAWLGGFGGSPLHF TGTGCCTGGTTAGGGGGCTTCGGTGGTTCACCCCTCCACTTT